These T cell receptor beta chains were read from a single sample in a study of spatial heterogeneity in lung cancer. TCRdb reanalysed the 5' RACE reads using MiXCR and keeps one entry per CDR3 protein. Among more than 25,000 distinct CDR3 sequences listed, 5% to 6.5% were seen once. This specimen consisted of PBMCs, obtained at follow-up. These receptors originate from a female donor with early-stage non-small cell lung cancer. Both conserved end residues are part of each CDR3. A D gene is named only where the DNA matches it firmly. Some rows have no size entry. The others give once, few or many, or a class for an expanded clone.

size: many
J: TRBJ2-7
D: -
V: TRBV5-1
CDR3: CASSLEGREQYF
DNA: TGCGCCAGCAGCTTGGAGGGGCGCGAGCAGTACTTC

size: many
J: TRBJ2-3
D: TRBD2
V: TRBV12-3/TRBV12-4
CDR3: CASNRGGLVTDTQYF
DNA: TGTGCCAGCAACCGGGGGGGACTAGTAACAGATACGCAGTATTTT

size: -
J: TRBJ2-5
D: -
V: TRBV20-1
CDR3: CSACGTQETQYF
DNA: TGTAGTGCTTGCGGGACTCAGGAGACCCAGTACTTC

size: many
J: TRBJ2-1
D: TRBD2
V: TRBV6-2/TRBV6-3
CDR3: CASSQIGTSGSNEQFF
DNA: TGTGCCAGCAGTCAAATCGGGACTAGCGGGAGTAATGAGCAGTTCTTC

size: many
J: TRBJ2-1
D: TRBD1
V: TRBV2
CDR3: CASSAQGNNEQFF
DNA: TGTGCCAGCAGTGCACAGGGGAACAATGAGCAGTTCTTC

size: many
J: TRBJ1-2
D: TRBD1
V: TRBV7-2
CDR3: CASLSGQGLFYGYTF
DNA: TGTGCCAGCCTGAGTGGACAGGGTTTATTCTATGGCTACACCTTC

size: -
J: TRBJ1-1
D: TRBD1
V: TRBV7-3
CDR3: CASRMGTGPETEAFF
DNA: TGTGCCAGCAGGATGGGGACAGGGCCCGAGACTGAAGCTTTCTTT

size: few
J: TRBJ1-4
D: -
V: TRBV2
CDR3: CASSTFNEKLFF
DNA: TGTGCCAGCAGCACTTTTAATGAAAAACTGTTTTTT

size: many
J: TRBJ2-5
D: TRBD1
V: TRBV5-5
CDR3: CASSLEGTGTQYF
DNA: TGTGCCAGCAGCTTGGAGGGGACAGGGACCCAGTACTTC

size: many
J: TRBJ2-1
D: TRBD2
V: TRBV9
CDR3: CASSRGLAGGSSYNEQFF
DNA: TGTGCCAGCAGCAGGGGACTAGCGGGGGGCAGCTCCTACAATGAGCAGTTCTTC

size: many
J: TRBJ2-2
D: TRBD1
V: TRBV6-5
CDR3: CARQGQLVEELFF
DNA: TGTGCCCGCCAGGGACAGTTGGTTGAGGAGCTGTTTTTT

size: -
J: TRBJ1-6
D: TRBD1
V: TRBV4-3
CDR3: CASSHSQGINSPLHF
DNA: TGCGCCAGCAGCCACTCACAGGGGATCAATTCACCCCTCCACTTT

size: many
J: TRBJ1-4
D: -
V: TRBV6-2/TRBV6-3
CDR3: CASSHPARTNEKLFF
DNA: TGTGCCAGCAGTCACCCGGCAAGGACTAATGAAAAACTGTTTTTT

size: many
J: TRBJ2-7
D: -
V: TRBV4-2
CDR3: CASSQAGLSDEQYF
DNA: TGTGCCAGCAGCCAAGCAGGTCTTAGCGACGAGCAGTACTTC

size: -
J: TRBJ2-1
D: -
V: TRBV20-1
CDR3: CSAHSSRTGNNEQFF
DNA: TGCAGTGCCCACTCCTCGAGGACTGGTAACAATGAGCAGTTCTTC

size: many
J: TRBJ2-1
D: TRBD2
V: TRBV11-1
CDR3: CASSPTSGGRNEQFF
DNA: TGTGCCAGCAGCCCGACTAGCGGGGGTCGGAATGAGCAGTTCTTC

size: many
J: TRBJ2-7
D: TRBD1
V: TRBV12-3/TRBV12-4
CDR3: CASSLATGGYEQYF
DNA: TGTGCCAGCAGTTTAGCGACAGGGGGCTACGAGCAGTACTTC